The rows below give T cell receptor beta chains drawn from one sample of a study of T cell changes during pregnancy in multiple sclerosis. Produced via immunoSEQ multiplex PCR; TCRdb's table is partial and in-frame only. This sample carries about 44,000 clones, approximately 90% of them seen once, and the ten largest clones take 5.9%. The material sequenced was CD8+ T cells from peripheral blood mononuclear cells, taken after pregnancy. These receptors were obtained from a female donor in good health, enrolled as a control in a pregnancy study. The CDR3 runs from the conserved cysteine through the conserved F or W. A D gene is named only where the DNA matches it firmly. Size is stated for part of the rows, as once, few or many counts, or as a class when the clone is expanded.

j_call: TRBJ1-2; clone_size: .; v_call: TRBV9; d_call: .; cdr3_nt: TGTGCCAGCAGCGTAGCAGGCAGCCACCAATATGGCTACACCTTC; cdr3_aa: CASSVAGSHQYGYTF
j_call: TRBJ1-1; clone_size: .; v_call: TRBV13; d_call: .; cdr3_nt: TGTGCCAGCAGCTCATACAGGGATGCTGAAGCTTTCTTT; cdr3_aa: CASSSYRDAEAFF
j_call: TRBJ2-7; clone_size: .; v_call: TRBV7-3; d_call: .; cdr3_nt: TGTGCCAGCGGCTCCACAGGGTCCAATTACGAGCAGTACTTC; cdr3_aa: CASGSTGSNYEQYF
j_call: TRBJ1-4; clone_size: .; v_call: TRBV15; d_call: .; cdr3_nt: TGTGCCACCAGCAGAGATATTAGGACAGCTAATGAAAAACTGTTTTTT; cdr3_aa: CATSRDIRTANEKLFF
j_call: TRBJ1-1; clone_size: .; v_call: TRBV7-9; d_call: TRBD1; cdr3_nt: TGTGCCAGCAGCCGGGACAGGAACACTGAAGCTTTCTTT; cdr3_aa: CASSRDRNTEAFF
j_call: TRBJ2-5; clone_size: .; v_call: TRBV7-9; d_call: TRBD2; cdr3_nt: TGTGCCAGCAGCTTAGGAGCGGGGGGGCTCGAGACCCAGTACTTC; cdr3_aa: CASSLGAGGLETQYF
j_call: TRBJ1-4; clone_size: .; v_call: TRBV7-2; d_call: TRBD1; cdr3_nt: TGTGCCAGCAGCTTAGGGACAGGGACAACTAATGAAAAACTGTTTTTT; cdr3_aa: CASSLGTGTTNEKLFF
j_call: TRBJ1-2; clone_size: .; v_call: TRBV11-2; d_call: .; cdr3_nt: TGTGCCAGCAGCTTAGTAACCCGGGATGGCTACACCTTC; cdr3_aa: CASSLVTRDGYTF
j_call: TRBJ1-5; clone_size: .; v_call: TRBV6-4; d_call: TRBD1; cdr3_nt: TGTGCCAGACAGGGGGATCAGCCCCAGCATTTT; cdr3_aa: CARQGDQPQHF
j_call: TRBJ2-7; clone_size: once; v_call: TRBV7-8; d_call: .; cdr3_nt: TGTGCCAGCAGCTTAGGGGGGACACCCTCCTACGAGCAGTACTTC; cdr3_aa: CASSLGGTPSYEQYF
j_call: TRBJ1-4; clone_size: .; v_call: TRBV4-3; d_call: TRBD1; cdr3_nt: TGCGCCAGCAGCCAAGAGGGACAGGGGGCTGGTAATGAAAAACTGTTTTTT; cdr3_aa: CASSQEGQGAGNEKLFF
j_call: TRBJ2-7; clone_size: .; v_call: TRBV7-9; d_call: TRBD1; cdr3_nt: TGTGCCAGCAGCCAAATAACAGGGGTCGCGATTTACGAGCAGTACTTC; cdr3_aa: CASSQITGVAIYEQYF
j_call: TRBJ2-7; clone_size: once; v_call: TRBV11-2; d_call: .; cdr3_nt: TGTGCCAGCACCTCGACAGGTTACGAGCAGTACTTC; cdr3_aa: CASTSTGYEQYF
j_call: TRBJ2-7; clone_size: .; v_call: TRBV9; d_call: .; cdr3_nt: TGTGCCAGCAGCGTAGCGGCGGGGCCAGCCTACGAGCAGTACTTC; cdr3_aa: CASSVAAGPAYEQYF
j_call: TRBJ2-3; clone_size: .; v_call: TRBV15; d_call: .; cdr3_nt: TGTGCCACCAGCAGAGATTGGGGCGCCGGCACAGATACGCAGTATTTT; cdr3_aa: CATSRDWGAGTDTQYF
j_call: TRBJ2-7; clone_size: .; v_call: TRBV11-2; d_call: .; cdr3_nt: TGTGCCAGCAGCTTAGCTGGTGACTCCAGCTCCTACGAGCAGTACTTC; cdr3_aa: CASSLAGDSSSYEQYF
j_call: TRBJ1-4; clone_size: once; v_call: TRBV5-5; d_call: .; cdr3_nt: TGTGCCAGCAGCCGCGCAGGGTCTGGGGTCAATGAAAAACTGTTTTTT; cdr3_aa: CASSRAGSGVNEKLFF
j_call: TRBJ1-5; clone_size: .; v_call: TRBV2; d_call: .; cdr3_nt: TGTGCCAGCAGTGAAGGGCAGTATAGCAATCAGCCCCAGCATTTT; cdr3_aa: CASSEGQYSNQPQHF